The 29 T cell receptor beta chains reported below all come from one sample, sequenced in a study of T cells in Graves' hyperthyroidism and ophthalmopathy. RNA transcripts were the template for amplifying TCR beta CDR3 regions. TCR CDR3 regions were first amplified by RT-PCR with HTBI primers. One entry per CDR3 protein, called by TCRdb with MiXCR from the multiplex PCR reads. Of 600,000 to 750,000 distinct CDR3 sequences in the sample, 17% were seen once. Sequenced sample: blood. All receptors derive from a man aged 45-65 years with Graves' hyperthyroidism.

This clonotype was counted many times. This chain joins TRBV7-2 and TRBJ2-7; 12 nucleotides match TRBD2. The CDR3 totals 15 residues. J lost 5 bases, V lost 6 bases, and 8 bases had no gene match. Per germline, CDR1 SGHTA and CDR2 FQGNSA. The CDR3, as DNA: TGTGCCAGCAGGACGGGACTAGCGGGCCCCGACGAGCAGTACTTC. Residues: CASRTGLAGPDEQYF.

About this clonotype: It is likely a read error, because the conserved phenylalanine at the end of the CDR3 is missing. J is TRBJ1-1 and V is TRBV19, with D uncertain. From germline, CDR1 is LNHDA and CDR2 SQIVND (reference sequence). The length of the CDR3 is 14 residues. With 7 bases removed from V and 0 bases from J, the gap between germline ends came to 12 bases. The CDR3 spells CASKKDILNTEAFS. CDR3 bases: TGTGCCAGTAAAAAAGACATACTGAACACTGAAGCTTTCTCT.

The table lists this clonotype with a few counts. The CDR3 nucleotides are TGTGCCAGCAGTCCTTATACAGGGGGCTCCTACAATGAGCAGTTCTTC. Protein sequence: CASSPYTGGSYNEQFF. The rearrangement uses TRBV6-1 and TRBJ2-1; 8 nucleotides align to TRBD1. The CDR3 consists of 16 residues. Losses at the gene ends were 5 bases for V and 0 bases for J; bases not matched to a gene: 6. From germline, CDR1 is MNHNS and CDR2 SASEGT.

This rearrangement joins TRBV24-1 to TRBJ1-6; D gene uncertain. V was clipped by 4 bases and J by 6 bases, with 6 bases between them. Germline V gene data show CDR1 as KGHDR and CDR2 as SFDVKD. CDR3 size: 13 residues. The CDR3, as DNA: TGTGCCACCAGTGACAAAGCTAATTCACCCCTCCACTTT. Translated: CATSDKANSPLHF.

This clonotype was recorded many times. The genes are TRBV29-1 and TRBJ2-3, with TRBD1 identical over 10 bases. With 1 base clipped from V and 3 bases from J, the junction kept 7 bases outside the gene matches. Per the germline V gene, CDR1 is SQVTM and CDR2 is ANQGSEA. The CDR3 is made up of 16 amino acids. CDR3 sequence (DNA): TGCAGCGTTGAAGGAGGGACGGGACAGGGGACAGATACGCAGTATTTT. This encodes CSVEGGTGQGTDTQYF.

This clonotype was seen a few times. This chain joins TRBV28 and TRBJ2-2; D is possibly TRBD2 (5 bases). The germline gives CDR1 MDHEN, CDR2 SYDVKM. The CDR3 consists of 15 residues. Trimming pared 7 bases from V and 4 bases from J, leaving 16 bases between. The CDR3 reads CASNLRVLGTGELFF. CDR3 nucleotides: TGTGCCAGCAACCTGAGGGTTTTAGGCACCGGGGAGCTGTTTTTT.

The chain employs TRBV19 and TRBJ1-1; perhaps TRBD1 as D (6 bases). In germline, CDR1 is LNHDA, CDR2 SQIVND (reference sequence). The CDR3 is 16 residues long. V shed 5 bases and J shed 0 bases, with 16 bases lying between them. The CDR3 DNA reads as TGTGCCAGTAGTGGGTTGGCAGGGACAATGAACACTGAAGCTTTCTTT. It is translated as CASSGLAGTMNTEAFF.

The chain is built from TRBV10-2 and TRBJ1-5; 11 nucleotides agree with TRBD1. Trimming removed 6 bases from V and 7 bases from J; junction bases left unmatched: 11. This CDR3 region has 16 residues. Germline V gene data show CDR1 as WSHSY and CDR2 as SAAADI. CDR3 in amino acids: CASRETGTGGRQPQHF. For the CDR3, the DNA is TGCGCCAGCAGGGAAACAGGGACAGGGGGTAGACAGCCCCAGCATTTT.

The chain links TRBV10-1 to TRBJ2-1; 8 nucleotides match TRBD2. The CDR3 has 15 residues. Looked up from germline, CDR1 is WNHNN and CDR2 is SYGVQD (reference sequence). With 2 bases clipped from V and 7 bases from J, the junction kept 7 bases outside the gene matches. The CDR3 sequence: CASSERLAGCNEQFF. CDR3 coding DNA: TGCGCCAGCAGTGAGAGATTAGCGGGATGTAATGAGCAGTTCTTC.

This clonotype was seen at least ten times. The chain links TRBV2 to TRBJ1-1; unclear D gene. The CDR3 consists of 15 residues. V dropped 7 bases and J dropped 0 bases, with 15 bases sitting between them. The germline gives CDR1 SNHLY, CDR2 FYNNEI. CDR3 residues: CASNGHGVMNTEAFF. The DNA of the CDR3 is TGTGCCAGCAACGGGCACGGCGTAATGAACACTGAAGCTTTCTTT.

This chain links TRBV10-1 with TRBJ2-6; D possibly matches TRBD1 or TRBD2 (5 bases each). Germline V gene data show CDR1 as WNHNN and CDR2 as SYGVQD (reference sequence). Trimming removed 3 bases at V and 0 bases at J, with 15 bases between. The CDR3 covers 18 residues. This CDR3 reads CASSERGPYHSGANVLTF. In nucleotides, the CDR3 is TGCGCCAGCAGTGAAAGGGGACCCTACCACTCTGGGGCCAACGTCCTGACTTTC.

This clonotype was found a few times. This chain connects TRBV10-2 to TRBJ2-3; no definite D call. Trimming removed 7 bases at V and 4 bases at J, with 6 bases between. CDR3 length: 11 residues. In germline, CDR1 is WSHSY, CDR2 SAAADI. The CDR3 DNA reads TGCGCCAGCACCTTATCAGATACGCAGTATTTT. Its protein product is CASTLSDTQYF.

As concerns this clonotype: Given a much more abundant clone one base away, this may be a read error. V is TRBV27 and J is TRBJ1-6; 8 bases fit TRBD1. Germline lookup yields CDR1 MNHEY and CDR2 SMNVEV (reference sequence). The CDR3 has 13 amino acids. In nucleotides, the CDR3 is TGTGCCAGCGGGTACAGGGGGGATTCATCCCTCCACTTT. As protein: CASGYRGDSSLHF.

This clonotype was picked up many times. The CDR3 is CASTAGPLYNEQFF. The CDR3 DNA reads TGTGCCAGCACCGCGGGACCACTTTACAATGAGCAGTTCTTC. The gene calls are TRBV27 and TRBJ2-1; D perhaps matches TRBD2 (6 bases). There are 14 residues in the CDR3. CDR1 and CDR2 (germline): MNHEY, SMNVEV (reference sequence). Between the trimmed V and J ends, which lost 7 bases and 4 bases, there was a span of 14 bases.

This clonotype has ten or more counts. The CDR3 sequence is CASSLNEGDVLTF. CDR3 coding DNA: TGTGCCAGCAGTTTGAACGAAGGGGACGTCCTGACTTTC. This chain links TRBV2 with TRBJ2-6; possibly TRBD1 for D (5 bases). The CDR3 is 13 amino acids. V lost 5 bases, J lost 11 bases, and 13 bases lay in between. Germline V gene data show CDR1 as SNHLY and CDR2 as FYNNEI.

This clonotype has a handful of counts. The chain carries TRBV19 and TRBJ1-2, with a possible D match to TRBD1 (5 bases). Germline V lookup: CDR1 LNHDA, CDR2 SQIVND (reference sequence). Deletions cut 4 bases from V and 4 bases from J, with 10 bases between. The CDR3 totals 13 residues. CDR3 DNA: TGTGCCAGTAGTACCCTAGACAGCTATGGCTACACCTTC. This translates into CASSTLDSYGYTF.

J is TRBJ1-4 and V is TRBV3-1; D call uncertain. The CDR3 sequence is 14 residues long. Germline V lookup: CDR1 LGHDT, CDR2 YNNKEL (reference sequence). V was cut by 1 base and J by 5 bases, with 8 bases left in between. This CDR3 is CASSQVSLNEKLFF. DNA for the CDR3: TGTGCCAGCAGCCAAGTCTCGCTAAATGAAAAACTGTTTTTT.

This clonotype was counted at least ten times. The J gene is TRBJ1-6, the V gene TRBV5-5; 9 bases fit TRBD1. The V and J ends lost 3 bases and 8 bases, in that order; junction bases with no gene match: 0. The CDR3 consists of 13 residues. CDR1 and CDR2 from the germline V gene are SGHKS and YYEKEE (reference sequence). The CDR3 nucleotides are TGTGCCAGCAGCTGGACAGGGGATTCACCCCTCCACTTT. Protein: CASSWTGDSPLHF.

This clonotype was observed many times. V usage is TRBV2 and J usage is TRBJ2-2, with TRBD2 matching 8 bases. Germline V gene sequence: CDR1 SNHLY, CDR2 FYNNEI. With V trimmed by 6 bases and J by 5 bases, 8 bases remained unmatched. The CDR3 totals 15 residues. The CDR3 region has the DNA TGTGCCAGCAGCCCAGGACTAGCAGCGACCGGGGAGCTGTTTTTT. Translated: CASSPGLAATGELFF.

This chain joins TRBV6-1 and TRBJ2-1, with a weak D call TRBD2 (6 bases). This CDR3 comprises 15 residues. The germline gives CDR1 MNHNS, CDR2 SASEGT. Trimming removed 5 bases at V and 10 bases at J, with 21 bases between. DNA of the CDR3: TGTGCCAGCAGTCTCACCGGGACTGGGAAAGTGGAGCAGTTCTTC. Translated, it gives CASSLTGTGKVEQFF.

The genes are TRBV18 and TRBJ2-7; D remains ambiguous. V was shortened by 3 bases and J by 4 bases, with 7 bases between the two germline ends. From germline, CDR1 is KGHSH and CDR2 LQKENI. The CDR3 sequence is 12 residues long. CDR3 loop: CASSPTYYEQYF. CDR3 bases: TGTGCCAGCTCACCGACATATTACGAGCAGTACTTC.

This clonotype was recorded many times. The V gene is TRBV4-1, the J gene TRBJ2-3; 13 bases are a match to TRBD2. In germline, CDR1 is MGHRA, CDR2 YSYEKL. CDR3 size: 16 residues. Trimming removed 0 bases from V and 7 bases from J; junction bases left unmatched: 4. CDR3 residues: CASSQELAGGSHTQYF. For the CDR3, the DNA is TGCGCCAGCAGCCAAGAACTAGCGGGAGGGTCACATACGCAGTATTTT.

This clonotype was observed many times. The J gene is TRBJ1-1, the V gene TRBV6-1; 9 nucleotides agree with TRBD1. Unmatched junction bases numbered 8, after V lost 6 bases and J lost 3 bases. Looked up from germline, CDR1 is MNHNS and CDR2 is SASEGT. The CDR3 loop spans 15 amino acids. Written as DNA, the CDR3 is TGTGCCAGCAGGATACAGGGGGCGGGGGACACTGAAGCTTTCTTT. Translation: CASRIQGAGDTEAFF.

This clonotype was detected many times. The rearrangement uses TRBV6-1 and TRBJ1-1, with TRBD1 as a possible D gene (5 bases). V was trimmed by 2 bases and J by 1 base, leaving 8 bases between them. CDR1 is MNHNS, CDR2 SASEGT, per germline. The CDR3 is 14 amino acids. CDR3 in DNA: TGTGCCAGCAGTGAACTCGGGGCGAACACTGAAGCTTTCTTT. This sequence encodes CASSELGANTEAFF.

This clonotype appeared many times. The gene calls are TRBV14 and TRBJ2-7; possible D gene TRBD1, 5 bases. This CDR3 contains 17 residues. Trimming removed 4 bases at V and 6 bases at J, with 25 bases between. CDR1 is SGHDN and CDR2 is FVKESK in the germline V gene. DNA for the CDR3: TGTGCCAGCAGCCCCCCTTCAGACAGCCATCGTACGGGCGAGCAGTACTTC. Protein sequence: CASSPPSDSHRTGEQYF.

This clonotype occurred many times. J is TRBJ2-3 and V is TRBV9, with 14 bases identical to TRBD2. The CDR3 runs 15 residues. V lost 3 bases and J lost 8; bases outside the gene matches: 5. The germline V gene encodes CDR1 SGDLS and CDR2 YYNGEE. CDR3 nucleotide sequence: TGTGCCAGCAGCGGGGGGACTAGCGGGAGTGGTACGCAGTATTTT. Encoded protein: CASSGGTSGSGTQYF.

This clonotype was picked up many times. J is TRBJ2-1 and V is TRBV28, with D perhaps TRBD1 (6 bases). The CDR3 contains 13 residues. Germline V gene data show CDR1 as MDHEN and CDR2 as SYDVKM. Between the trimmed V and J ends, which lost 5 bases and 10 bases, there was a span of 15 bases. This CDR3 is CASSEFGQIEQFF. CDR3 in DNA: TGTGCCAGCAGTGAATTCGGACAGATCGAGCAGTTCTTC.

The chain has TRBV7-2 and TRBJ1-1; D is perhaps TRBD1 (5 bases). The CDR3 consists of 14 residues. Between the trimmed V and J ends, which lost 4 bases and 5 bases, there was a span of 14 bases. Germline CDR1 SGHTA, CDR2 FQGNSA. The CDR3 DNA sequence: TGTGCCAGCAGCTCCTATGGCGGGGCTACTGAAGCTTTCTTT. As protein: CASSSYGGATEAFF.

This clonotype was recorded at least ten times. This chain joins TRBV27 and TRBJ2-1; the match to TRBD2 covers 9 bases. The CDR3 has 12 amino acids. The germline V gene has CDR1 MNHEY and CDR2 SMNVEV (reference sequence). The V gene end was trimmed by 7 bases and the J gene end by 7 bases; junction bases not matched to a gene: 2. CDR3 nucleotides: TGTGCCAGCACTAGCGGGATGAATGAGCAGTTCTTC. This encodes CASTSGMNEQFF.